This T cell receptor (beta chain) is drawn from a study of cytomegalovirus exposure and HLA in healthy donors. The CDR3 covers 15 residues. Between the trimmed V and J ends, which lost 1 base and 0 bases, there was a span of 9 bases. Germline loops: CDR1 SGHTA, CDR2 FQGNSA. A multiplex PCR was run with 60 Vbeta primers and 13 Jbeta primers. Generated by immunoSEQ multiplex PCR, the TCRdb table keeps only in-frame clones and is missing some. This table has about 120,000 clones, around 60% appearing once. Sample: PBMCs. The chain couples TRBV7-2 to TRBJ1-1, with unresolved D. The origin of this receptor is a man aged 35 to 55 in good health and CMV-seropositive. CDR3 amino acids: CASSLDISVNTEAFF. CDR3 in DNA: TGTGCCAGCAGCTTAGATATCTCGGTGAACACTGAAGCTTTCTTT.